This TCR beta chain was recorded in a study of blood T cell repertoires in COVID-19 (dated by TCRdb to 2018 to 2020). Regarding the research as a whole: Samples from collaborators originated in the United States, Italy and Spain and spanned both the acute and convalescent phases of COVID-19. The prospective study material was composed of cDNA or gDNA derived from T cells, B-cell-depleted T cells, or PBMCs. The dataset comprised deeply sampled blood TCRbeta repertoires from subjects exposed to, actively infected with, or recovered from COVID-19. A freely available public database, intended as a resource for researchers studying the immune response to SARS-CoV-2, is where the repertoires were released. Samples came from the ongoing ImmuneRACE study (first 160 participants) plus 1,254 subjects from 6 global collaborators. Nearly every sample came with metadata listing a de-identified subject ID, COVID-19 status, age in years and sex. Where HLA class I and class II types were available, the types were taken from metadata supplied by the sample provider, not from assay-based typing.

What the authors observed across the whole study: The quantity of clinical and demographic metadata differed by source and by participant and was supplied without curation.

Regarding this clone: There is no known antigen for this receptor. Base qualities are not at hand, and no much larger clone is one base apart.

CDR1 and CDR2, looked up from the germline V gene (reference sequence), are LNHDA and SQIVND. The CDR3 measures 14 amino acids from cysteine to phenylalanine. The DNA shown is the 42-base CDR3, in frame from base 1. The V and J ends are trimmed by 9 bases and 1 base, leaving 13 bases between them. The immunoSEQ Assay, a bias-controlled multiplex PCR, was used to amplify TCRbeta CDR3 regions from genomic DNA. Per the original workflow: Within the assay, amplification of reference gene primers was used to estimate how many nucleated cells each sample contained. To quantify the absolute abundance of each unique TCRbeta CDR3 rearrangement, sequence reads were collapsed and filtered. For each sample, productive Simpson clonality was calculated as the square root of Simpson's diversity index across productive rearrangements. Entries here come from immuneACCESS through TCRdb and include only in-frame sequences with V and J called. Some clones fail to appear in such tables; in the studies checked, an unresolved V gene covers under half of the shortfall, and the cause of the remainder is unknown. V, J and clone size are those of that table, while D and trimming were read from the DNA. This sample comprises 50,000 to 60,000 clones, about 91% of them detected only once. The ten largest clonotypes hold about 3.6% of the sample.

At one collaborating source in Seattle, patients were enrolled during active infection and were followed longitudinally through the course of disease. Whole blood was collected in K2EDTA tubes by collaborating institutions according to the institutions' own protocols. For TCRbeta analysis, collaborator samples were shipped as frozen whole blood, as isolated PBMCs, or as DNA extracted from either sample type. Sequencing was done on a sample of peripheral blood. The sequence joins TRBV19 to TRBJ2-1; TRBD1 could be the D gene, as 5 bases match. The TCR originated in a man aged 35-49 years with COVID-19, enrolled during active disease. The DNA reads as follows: TGTGCCAGCAAACAGGACCCGTCCTACAATGAGCAGTTCTTC. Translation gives CASKQDPSYNEQFF. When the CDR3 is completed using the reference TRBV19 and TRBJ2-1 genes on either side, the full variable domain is DGGITQSPKYLFRKEGQNVTLSCEQNLNHDAMYWYRQDPGQGLRLIYYSQIVNDFQKGDIAEGYSVSREKKESFPLTVTSAQKNPTAFYLCASKQDPSYNEQFFGPGTRLTVL.